This TCR beta chain emerged from a study of monozygotic twins with inflammatory bowel disease. Germline assignment: CDR1 MDHEN and CDR2 SYDVKM. CDR3 size: 17 residues. The TCR libraries each used total RNA (around 3,500 ng per library). A 6-nucleotide sample barcode was carried by the UMIs, which template switching added. After re-calling the 5' RACE reads, TCRdb lists one entry per CDR3 protein, DNA absent. The sample's table shows some 170,000 distinct CDR3 sequences. The chain couples TRBV28 to TRBJ2-1; there is no DNA to check the TCRdb D call of TRBD2. The clonotype comes from a human donor with ulcerative colitis or Crohn's disease, or a healthy co-twin of an affected twin (not recorded which). The material sequenced was blood. CDR3 sequence: CASSSGSGRASRNEQFF.